Following are 13 T cell receptor beta chains from one sample sequenced in a study of blood T cell repertoires in COVID-19. The assay was immunoSEQ multiplex PCR, and TCRdb's table has in-frame clones only and misses some. The sample carries about 140,000 clones, approximately 80% recorded once. Sequencing was done on a sample of peripheral blood. These receptors all come from a woman aged 55-75 years with acute or convalescent COVID-19.

This chain joins TRBV10-1 and TRBJ2-2; D possibly corresponds to TRBD2 (6 bases). From germline, CDR1 is WNHNN and CDR2 SYGVQD (reference sequence). Trimming removed 5 bases at V and 7 bases at J, with 11 bases between. The CDR3 is 13 amino acids. CDR3: CASSPAGGGELFF. As DNA, the CDR3 is TGCGCCAGCAGTCCTGCCGGGGGCGGGGAGCTGTTTTTT.

This chain uses TRBV28 with TRBJ2-5, with D hard to call. This CDR3 is 14 amino acids long. Germline values: CDR1 MDHEN, CDR2 SYDVKM. Trimming shortened V by 7 bases and J by 7 bases, and 19 bases separated the two germline ends. The CDR3 nucleotides are TGTGCCAGCACCGATTCCTCTAGGTTCGGGACCCAGTACTTC. This sequence encodes CASTDSSRFGTQYF.

This chain joins TRBV19 and TRBJ1-6, with 10 bases that match TRBD1. Unmatched junction bases numbered 9, after V lost 9 bases and J lost 4 bases. In germline, CDR1 is LNHDA, CDR2 SQIVND (reference sequence). The CDR3 is 16 amino acids. The CDR3 DNA is TGTGCCAGCAGACCGGGACAGGGGACGTATAATTCACCCCTCCACTTT. Encoded protein: CASRPGQGTYNSPLHF.

As concerns this clone: Additional DNA sequences in this sample encode the identical CDR3. DNA for the CDR3: TGTGCCTGGAGTACAGTGTCCTACGAGCAGTACTTC. It is translated as CAWSTVSYEQYF. The chain employs TRBV30 and TRBJ2-7; D unresolved. The CDR3 has 12 residues. Germline V CDR1 and CDR2: GTSNPN, SVGIG (reference sequence). The V and J ends lost 2 bases and 1 base respectively, with 6 bases between them. Looking up the rest from reference TRBV30 and TRBJ2-7 gives the full variable domain: SQTIHQWPATLVQPVGSPLSLECTVEGTSNPNLYWYRQAAGRGLQLLFYSVGIGQISSEVPQNLSASRPQDRQFILSSKKLLLSDSGFYLCAWSTVSYEQYFGPGTRLTVT.

J is TRBJ2-1 and V is TRBV7-8, with D tentatively TRBD2 (6 bases). Germline assignment: CDR1 SGHVS and CDR2 FQNEAQ. CDR3 length: 15 amino acids. V was shortened by 5 bases and J by 6 bases, with 17 bases between the two germline ends. The CDR3 region has the DNA TGTGCCAGCAGCACCAGCGGGTTCGGGACCAATGAGCAGTTCTTC. Encoded protein: CASSTSGFGTNEQFF.

For this clone: The identical CDR3 is also encoded by other nucleotide sequences in the sample. The rearrangement joins TRBV11-2 to TRBJ2-5; D call uncertain. The ends were cut back, 3 bases at V and 2 bases at J, with 7 bases in the middle. The germline V gene encodes CDR1 SGHAT and CDR2 FQNNGV. This CDR3 has 13 amino acids. The CDR3 sequence: CASSFRRQETQYF. The CDR3 DNA sequence: TGTGCCAGCAGCTTTCGCAGGCAAGAGACCCAGTACTTC.

The chain uses TRBV5-6 and TRBJ1-4; the match to TRBD1 covers 7 bases. The ends lost 4 bases at V and 0 bases at J; junction bases unmatched: 12. The CDR3 loop spans 18 amino acids. Germline lookup yields CDR1 SGHDT and CDR2 YYEEEE. The CDR3, as DNA: TGTGCCAGCAGCCGCCTAATCGGACAGGCGTCAACTAATGAAAAACTGTTTTTT. Residues: CASSRLIGQASTNEKLFF.

This chain joins TRBV6-5 and TRBJ2-3; D is perhaps TRBD1 (5 bases). Germline CDR1 reads MNHEY; CDR2 reads SVGAGI. Trimming removed 4 bases from V and 6 bases from J, with 11 bases in between. There are 13 residues in the CDR3. The CDR3 DNA is TGTGCCAGCAGTTTCAGGGTGTCCGATACGCAGTATTTT. Translated: CASSFRVSDTQYF.

This clone was seen a few times. Its ends do not fully match the called genes, so a read error is possible. The genes are TRBV27 and TRBJ2-1; 13 bases line up with TRBD2. The V gene's germline CDR1 is MNHEY and CDR2 SMNVEV (reference sequence). This CDR3 spans 16 amino acids. The CDR3 protein is CASSIRTSGSYHEQFF. The CDR3 bases are TGTGCCAGCAGTATACGGACTAGCGGGAGCTACCATGAGCAGTTCTTC.

J is TRBJ1-5 and V is TRBV6-5, with a weak D call TRBD1 (5 bases). V shed 2 bases and J shed 6 bases, with 11 bases lying between them. The CDR3 is made up of 14 amino acids. Germline V CDR1 and CDR2: MNHEY, SVGAGI. The CDR3 nucleotides read TGTGCCAGCAGTTACGGGGGGATCGGTCAGCCCCAGCATTTT. Protein product: CASSYGGIGQPQHF.

This clone was seen a single time. The chain links TRBV19 to TRBJ2-5; D remains ambiguous. The CDR3 consists of 15 residues. Trimming cost V 3 bases and J 4 bases, with 15 bases left between them. Germline V CDR1 and CDR2: LNHDA, SQIVND (reference sequence). CDR3 DNA sequence: TGTGCCAGTAGTATTAAATGGGTTTCTAGAGAGACCCAGTACTTC. This codes for CASSIKWVSRETQYF.

The CDR3 is CAWSIQGRGSDQPQHF. The CDR3 DNA reads TGTGCCTGGAGTATACAGGGTAGGGGTAGTGATCAGCCCCAGCATTTT. The rearrangement joins TRBV30 to TRBJ1-5, with D possibly being TRBD1 (6 bases). V was trimmed by 2 bases and J by 5 bases, leaving 19 bases between them. CDR1 and CDR2 from the germline V gene are GTSNPN and SVGIG (reference sequence). The CDR3 length is 16 residues.

This clone was counted a few times. The rearrangement links TRBV28 to TRBJ1-2; TRBD1 matches at 7 bases. Germline V lookup: CDR1 MDHEN, CDR2 SYDVKM. Trimming removed 5 bases from V and 5 bases from J; junction bases left unmatched: 14. The CDR3 is 16 amino acids. The CDR3 DNA is TGTGCCAGCAGTGTCACGAGGACAGGTGGGACGTATGGCTACACCTTC. As protein: CASSVTRTGGTYGYTF.